Included here is one T cell receptor beta chain sequence, with context. These data are taken from a study of blood T cell repertoires in COVID-19. Whole-study context: Spain, Italy and the United States supplied samples that represented acute and convalescent COVID-19. From T cells, B-cell-depleted T cells, or PBMCs came the material, which was cDNA or gDNA.

From germline, CDR1 is MDHEN and CDR2 SYDVKM. The V and J ends lost 6 bases and 0 bases respectively, with 14 bases between them. The CDR3 consists of 15 residues. In the study's own analysis: The assay estimated nucleated cells by amplifying reference gene primers. Only in-frame clones appear in the TCRdb table, and some are missing; sequencing was by immunoSEQ multiplex PCR. The V and J calls and the clone size are those of that table, but D and trimming were determined from the DNA. The sample contains around 60,000 clones, about 88% of which appear only once. The sequenced sample consisted of peripheral blood. The receptor was isolated from a man aged 70-80 years with acute or convalescent COVID-19. V is TRBV28 and J is TRBJ1-1; D not certain. CDR3 sequence (DNA): TGTGCCAGCAGCAATAGCAGAACTTTGAACACTGAAGCTTTCTTT. This translates into CASSNSRTLNTEAFF.